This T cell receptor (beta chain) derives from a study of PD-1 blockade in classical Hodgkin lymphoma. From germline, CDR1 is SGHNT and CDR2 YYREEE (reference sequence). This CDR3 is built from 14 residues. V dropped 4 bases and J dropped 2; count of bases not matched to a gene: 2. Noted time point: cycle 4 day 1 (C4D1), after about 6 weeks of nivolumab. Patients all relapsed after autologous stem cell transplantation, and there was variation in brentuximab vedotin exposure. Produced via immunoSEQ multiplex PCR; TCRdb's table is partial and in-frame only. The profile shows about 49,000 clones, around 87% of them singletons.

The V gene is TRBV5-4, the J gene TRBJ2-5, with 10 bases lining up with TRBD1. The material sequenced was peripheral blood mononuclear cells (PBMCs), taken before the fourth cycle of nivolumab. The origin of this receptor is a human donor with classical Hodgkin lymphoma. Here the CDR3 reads CASSVDRGQETQYF. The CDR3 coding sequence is TGTGCCAGCAGCGTGGACAGGGGGCAAGAGACCCAGTACTTC.